These 31 T cell receptor beta chains were all obtained from the same sample, sequenced in a study of T cell changes during pregnancy in multiple sclerosis. The table came from immunoSEQ multiplex PCR; TCRdb's copy has only in-frame clones and leaves some out. The data hold about 15,000 clones, with around 97% observed a single time. This material consisted of peripheral blood, taken in the third trimester of pregnancy. The receptor source for this set is a female donor with multiple sclerosis, enrolled in a pregnancy study.

V gene TRBV6-5 combines with J gene TRBJ2-1, with 7 bases fitting TRBD1. The CDR3 totals 14 residues. Germline V gene data show CDR1 as MNHEY and CDR2 as SVGAGI. The trim removed 6 bases at V and 1 base at J, leaving 3 bases unmatched. DNA for the CDR3: TGTGCCAGCAGCAAGGACAGGTCCTACAATGAGCAGTTCTTC. Translation gives CASSKDRSYNEQFF.

This chain links TRBV6-5 with TRBJ2-1; the match to TRBD2 covers 7 bases. With V trimmed by 5 bases and J by 7 bases, 11 bases remained unmatched. CDR3 length: 15 amino acids. The germline CDR1 and CDR2 sequences are MNHEY and SVGAGI. The CDR3 DNA follows: TGTGCCAGCAGTCGCCGGGGGGTCCTTCGGAATGAGCAGTTCTTC. Encoded protein: CASSRRGVLRNEQFF.

The V call is TRBV5-1, the J call TRBJ2-1; 8 positions match TRBD1. Germline V gene lookup returns CDR1 SGHRS and CDR2 YFSETQ. The trim removed 4 bases at V and 8 bases at J, leaving 8 bases unmatched. The CDR3 is 14 residues long. DNA for the CDR3: TGCGCCAGCAGCCCGGGACAGGCCCTCGATGAGCAGTTCTTC. Translating it yields CASSPGQALDEQFF.

This chain uses TRBV5-1 with TRBJ2-1; 7 nucleotides agree with TRBD2. Germline assignment: CDR1 SGHRS and CDR2 YFSETQ. V gave up 1 base and J gave up 5 bases; unmatched junction bases: 9. The CDR3 has 16 amino acids. CDR3 bases: TGCGCCAGCAGCTTGTTTGGCGGGGGTGAACACAATGAGCAGTTCTTC. This encodes CASSLFGGGEHNEQFF.

V gene TRBV29-1 combines with J gene TRBJ1-2; 7 bases fit TRBD1. From germline, CDR1 is SQVTM and CDR2 ANQGSEA. This CDR3 has 13 amino acids. The J segment lost 3 bases and the V segment lost 8 bases, leaving 9 bases of the junction unmatched. CDR3 protein: CSSWAGTDYGYTF. CDR3 DNA: TGCAGCAGCTGGGCCGGGACAGACTATGGCTACACCTTC.

The chain couples TRBV19 to TRBJ1-2; 7 bases are a match to TRBD1. Germline loops: CDR1 LNHDA, CDR2 SQIVND (reference sequence). The CDR3 runs to 18 residues. The J segment lost 0 bases and the V segment lost 3 bases, leaving 13 bases of the junction unmatched. The CDR3 sequence: CASSIDTGTANPNYGYTF. The DNA for the CDR3 is TGTGCCAGTAGTATCGATACCGGGACAGCTAATCCTAACTATGGCTACACCTTC. The full variable domain, rest sourced from reference TRBV19 and TRBJ1-2, is DGGITQSPKYLFRKEGQNVTLSCEQNLNHDAMYWYRQDPGQGLRLIYYSQIVNDFQKGDIAEGYSVSREKKESFPLTVTSAQKNPTAFYLCASSIDTGTANPNYGYTFGSGTRLTVV.

The chain is built from TRBV10-1 and TRBJ2-1, with TRBD2 identical over 12 bases. The CDR3 spans 16 residues. CDR1 and CDR2 (germline): WNHNN, SYGVQD (reference sequence). After removal of 3 bases from V and 7 bases from J, the junction contained 7 bases not matched to a gene. CDR3 loop: CASSEKGLAGFNEQFF. DNA for the CDR3: TGCGCCAGCAGTGAAAAGGGACTAGCGGGCTTTAATGAGCAGTTCTTC.

This chain links TRBV23-1 with TRBJ2-3; D perhaps matches TRBD1 (6 bases). TRBV23-1 is noted as an ORF with a role that remains uncertain. V dropped 7 bases and J dropped 2 bases, with 19 bases sitting between them. The CDR3 extends over 16 amino acids. Written as DNA, the CDR3 is TGCGCCAGCACCAGGGGCCCCGAATCGCACACAGATACGCAGTATTTT. It codes for CASTRGPESHTDTQYF.

The table lists this clone with a count of one. In DNA form, the CDR3 reads TGTGCCAGCTCACTTGCGGGGCAGGGCCAAGAGACCCAGTACTTC. Translating gives CASSLAGQGQETQYF. The chain couples TRBV18 to TRBJ2-5; a possible D gene is TRBD2 (6 bases). The CDR3 sequence is 15 residues long. The ends were cut back, 4 bases at V and 1 base at J, with 13 bases in the middle. Per the germline V gene, CDR1 is KGHSH and CDR2 is LQKENI.

This chain links TRBV7-9 with TRBJ1-5; 9 positions match TRBD1. The CDR3 runs to 15 residues. Germline V gives CDR1 SEHNR, CDR2 FQNEAQ (reference sequence). Trimming at V came to 5 bases and at J to 9 bases, leaving 11 bases not matched to a gene. The CDR3 loop is CASSPATGGLMPQHF. CDR3 nucleotide sequence: TGTGCCAGCAGCCCCGCGACAGGGGGTTTAATGCCCCAGCATTTT. The full variable domain, rest sourced from reference TRBV7-9 and TRBJ1-5, is DTGVSQNPRHKITKRGQNVTFRCDPISEHNRLYWYRQTLGQGPEFLTYFQNEAQLEKSRLLSDRFSAERPKGSFSTLEIQRTEQGDSAMYLCASSPATGGLMPQHFGDGTRLSIL.

The chain couples TRBV28 to TRBJ1-3; 9 bases match TRBD1. This CDR3 has 15 residues. From germline, CDR1 is MDHEN and CDR2 SYDVKM. V was clipped by 4 bases and J by 8 bases; unmatched bases: 9. The CDR3 DNA follows: TGTGCCAGCAGTTCGGACCGGGACAGGGCATACACCATATATTTT. Translation gives CASSSDRDRAYTIYF.

V usage is TRBV2 and J usage is TRBJ2-1, with TRBD2 identical over 10 bases. The V segment lost 6 bases and the J segment 8 bases; nucleotides outside the gene matches: 10. Germline values: CDR1 SNHLY, CDR2 FYNNEI. This CDR3 contains 15 residues. CDR3 protein: CASRVLAGPTDEQFF. The DNA for the CDR3 is TGTGCCAGCAGGGTACTAGCGGGGCCGACCGATGAGCAGTTCTTC.

The chain combines TRBV6-5 with TRBJ2-5, with D uncertain. V lost 7 bases and J lost 1, with 10 bases in between. The CDR3 covers 13 residues. Looked up from germline, CDR1 is MNHEY and CDR2 is SVGAGI. The CDR3 nucleotides read TGTGCCAGCACCTCGGAGCCCCAAGAGACCCAGTACTTC. Encoded protein: CASTSEPQETQYF.

The genes are TRBV11-2 and TRBJ2-1, with TRBD2 identical over 9 bases. The CDR3 runs to 16 residues. Germline CDR1 is SGHAT and CDR2 is FQNNGV. V dropped 7 bases and J dropped 9; count of bases not matched to a gene: 16. The CDR3 coding sequence is TGTGCCAGCATCCATACCCCAGCGGGAGGACGGGGTGAGCAGTTCTTC. It codes for CASIHTPAGGRGEQFF.

V and J are TRBV18 and TRBJ2-1; TRBD1 aligns across 9 bases. Trimming cost V 1 base and J 6 bases; bases outside gene matches: 7. The CDR3 consists of 16 residues. CDR1 is KGHSH and CDR2 is LQKENI in the germline V gene. The chain's CDR3 is CASSPQGQGLGNEQFF. For the CDR3, the DNA is TGTGCCAGCTCACCACAGGGACAGGGTTTAGGCAATGAGCAGTTCTTC.

This chain links TRBV5-4 with TRBJ2-3; TRBD1 matches 7 bases. The CDR3 extends over 14 amino acids. The J segment lost 2 bases and the V segment lost 2 bases, leaving 2 bases of the junction unmatched. Germline V lookup: CDR1 SGHNT, CDR2 YYREEE (reference sequence). CDR3 in DNA: TGTGCCAGCAGCTTAGGGGGCTTCACAGATACGCAGTATTTT. As protein: CASSLGGFTDTQYF.

The rearrangement links TRBV9 to TRBJ2-5, with D perhaps TRBD1 (6 bases). The CDR3 consists of 16 residues. Per germline, CDR1 SGDLS and CDR2 YYNGEE. Deletions cut 3 bases from V and 5 bases from J, with 20 bases between. The CDR3 sequence: CASSARTDLETETQYF. As DNA, the CDR3 is TGTGCCAGCAGCGCCCGGACAGACCTCGAGACGGAGACCCAGTACTTC. The entire variable domain, with the rest obtained from reference TRBV9 and TRBJ2-5, is as follows: DSGVTQTPKHLITATGQRVTLRCSPRSGDLSVYWYQQSLDQGLQFLIQYYNGEERAKGNILERFSAQQFPDLHSELNLSSLELGDSALYFCASSARTDLETETQYFGPGTRLLVL.

The count of this clone is one. This chain uses TRBV10-3 with TRBJ1-1; 7 nucleotides line up with TRBD1. This CDR3 has 15 amino acids. V shed 6 bases, J shed 1 base, and the junction held 8 bases outside the gene matches. From germline, CDR1 is ENHRY and CDR2 SYGVKD. CDR3 protein: CAIRDPGGWNTEAFF. Here the CDR3 DNA reads TGTGCCATCAGGGACCCAGGGGGGTGGAACACTGAAGCTTTCTTT.

The DNA for the CDR3 is TGTGCCAGTACCGCCCTTGGGGGGGGGCAAACTGAAGCTTTCTTT. This sequence encodes CASTALGGGQTEAFF. V is TRBV19 and J is TRBJ1-1; possible D gene TRBD1, 6 bases. Trimming removed 7 bases at V and 5 bases at J, with 20 bases between. Germline V gives CDR1 LNHDA, CDR2 SQIVND (reference sequence). There are 15 residues in the CDR3.

The chain employs TRBV19 and TRBJ1-1; D gene ambiguous. The CDR3 is 12 amino acids. Looked up from germline, CDR1 is LNHDA and CDR2 is SQIVND (reference sequence). Trimming removed 4 bases from V and 2 bases from J, with 5 bases in between. CDR3: CASSTFNTEAFF. The CDR3, as DNA: TGTGCCAGTAGTACGTTTAACACTGAAGCTTTCTTT. Looking up the rest from reference TRBV19 and TRBJ1-1 gives the full variable domain: DGGITQSPKYLFRKEGQNVTLSCEQNLNHDAMYWYRQDPGQGLRLIYYSQIVNDFQKGDIAEGYSVSREKKESFPLTVTSAQKNPTAFYLCASSTFNTEAFFGQGTRLTVV.

The sample holds one count of this clone. The V and J genes are TRBV4-1 and TRBJ2-7; D is possibly TRBD1 (6 bases). The V and J ends lost 6 bases and 0 bases respectively, with 9 bases between them. Germline loops: CDR1 MGHRA, CDR2 YSYEKL. The CDR3 loop spans 13 amino acids. CDR3 nucleotide sequence: TGCGCCAGCAGTTTCAGGGGCTCCTACGAGCAGTACTTC. Its translation is CASSFRGSYEQYF.

V and J are TRBV18 and TRBJ2-7, with 10 bases that match TRBD1. Germline V gene lookup returns CDR1 KGHSH and CDR2 LQKENI. This CDR3 comprises 13 residues. Trimming took 7 bases from V and 3 from J; bases not matched to a gene: 3. CDR3 sequence (DNA): TGTGCCAGCTTCCGGGACAGGGGCTACGAGCAGTACTTC. This encodes CASFRDRGYEQYF.

The V call is TRBV7-9, the J call TRBJ2-7; D possibly corresponds to TRBD2 (5 bases). The CDR3 extends over 14 amino acids. V dropped 5 bases and J dropped 5 bases, with 16 bases sitting between them. Germline V CDR1 and CDR2: SEHNR, FQNEAQ (reference sequence). The CDR3 region has the DNA TGTGCCAGCAGCCCAGTGGAGGTTGTCCACGAGCAGTACTTC. This gives the protein CASSPVEVVHEQYF.

This chain links TRBV15 with TRBJ2-2, with D possibly TRBD2 on 7 matching bases. CDR1 is LNHNV and CDR2 is YYDKDF in the germline V gene (reference sequence). The CDR3 consists of 16 residues. V gave up 2 bases and J gave up 6 bases, with 16 bases separating them. The DNA for the CDR3 is TGTGCCACCAGCAGATACCCGGGGGGCCCTCCCGGGGAGCTGTTTTTT. Protein product: CATSRYPGGPPGELFF.

The genes are TRBV5-3 and TRBJ1-2, with 12 bases lining up with TRBD1. TRBV5-3 is marked as an open reading frame, function uncertain. The CDR3 is 16 residues long. This CDR3 is CVKSGTGGTADYGYTF. The CDR3 DNA reads as TGTGTGAAGTCCGGGACAGGGGGCACTGCCGACTATGGCTACACCTTC.

The rearrangement uses TRBV27 and TRBJ2-3, with 7 nucleotides matching TRBD2. Losses at the gene ends were 6 bases for V and 3 bases for J; bases not matched to a gene: 6. CDR3 length: 14 residues. The V gene's germline CDR1 is MNHEY and CDR2 SMNVEV (reference sequence). DNA for the CDR3: TGTGCCAGCAGATCTTGGGGAGGGACAGATACGCAGTATTTT. Protein sequence: CASRSWGGTDTQYF.

CDR3 protein: CASSPRTGRYEQYF. For the CDR3, the DNA is TGTGCCAGCAGTCCGAGGACAGGGCGGTACGAGCAGTACTTC. The chain combines TRBV28 with TRBJ2-7; TRBD1 aligns across 8 bases. The CDR3 is 14 residues long. From germline, CDR1 is MDHEN and CDR2 SYDVKM. V dropped 5 bases and J dropped 4; count of bases not matched to a gene: 7.

The chain has TRBV19 and TRBJ2-1; D ambiguous. Germline V gene lookup returns CDR1 LNHDA and CDR2 SQIVND (reference sequence). Trimming pared 6 bases from V and 12 bases from J, leaving 15 bases between. The CDR3 totals 12 residues. The CDR3 nucleotides are TGTGCCAGTAGCGATCCTAGAAACGGGCAGTTCTTC. As protein: CASSDPRNGQFF. The full variable domain, in which reference TRBV19 and TRBJ2-1 provide the parts outside the CDR3, is DGGITQSPKYLFRKEGQNVTLSCEQNLNHDAMYWYRQDPGQGLRLIYYSQIVNDFQKGDIAEGYSVSREKKESFPLTVTSAQKNPTAFYLCASSDPRNGQFFGPGTRLTVL.

The V call is TRBV7-3, the J call TRBJ2-2, with D tentatively TRBD2 (6 bases). Trimming took off 2 bases at V and 7 bases at J, with 8 bases between the two ends. CDR1 SGHTA and CDR2 FQGTGA come from the germline V gene. This CDR3 has 13 residues. The CDR3 region has the DNA TGTGCCAGCAGCTTACAGGGAGGCGGGGAGCTGTTTTTT. As protein: CASSLQGGGELFF.

The V and J genes are TRBV2 and TRBJ1-1; weak D call: TRBD1 (6 bases). Germline CDR1 is SNHLY and CDR2 is FYNNEI. Trimming cost V 6 bases and J 2 bases, with 10 bases left between them. CDR3 length equals 13 residues. CDR3 DNA: TGTGCCAGCAGGAGGGGGTCAAACACTGAAGCTTTCTTT. Protein product: CASRRGSNTEAFF.

This chain uses TRBV9 with TRBJ2-1; tentative D call: TRBD1 (6 bases). The V end lost 3 bases, the J end lost 3 bases, and 10 bases lay between the germline ends. The length of the CDR3 is 14 residues. Germline loops: CDR1 SGDLS, CDR2 YYNGEE. CDR3 sequence reads: CASSALGGYNEQFF. The CDR3 bases are TGTGCCAGCAGCGCTCTAGGGGGCTACAATGAGCAGTTCTTC.